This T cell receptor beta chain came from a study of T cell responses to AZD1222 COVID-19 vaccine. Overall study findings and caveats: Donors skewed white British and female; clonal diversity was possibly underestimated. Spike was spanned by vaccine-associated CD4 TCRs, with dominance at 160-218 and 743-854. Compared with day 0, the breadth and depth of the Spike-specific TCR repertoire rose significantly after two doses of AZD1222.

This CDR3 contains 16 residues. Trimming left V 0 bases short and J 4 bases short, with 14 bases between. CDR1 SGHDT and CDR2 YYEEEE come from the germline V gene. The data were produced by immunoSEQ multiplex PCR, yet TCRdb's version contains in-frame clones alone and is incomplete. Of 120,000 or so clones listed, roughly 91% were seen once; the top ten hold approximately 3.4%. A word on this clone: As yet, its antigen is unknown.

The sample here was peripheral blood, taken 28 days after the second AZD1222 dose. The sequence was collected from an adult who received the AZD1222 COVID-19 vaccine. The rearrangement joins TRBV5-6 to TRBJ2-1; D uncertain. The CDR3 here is CASSLGSFGPYNEQFF. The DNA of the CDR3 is TGTGCCAGCAGCTTGGGGTCGTTTGGCCCGTACAATGAGCAGTTCTTC. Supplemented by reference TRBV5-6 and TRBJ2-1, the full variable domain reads DAGVTQSPTHLIKTRGQQVTLRCSPKSGHDTVSWYQQALGQGPQFIFQYYEEEERQRGNFPDRFSGHQFPNYSSELNVNALLLGDSALYLCASSLGSFGPYNEQFFGPGTRLTVL.